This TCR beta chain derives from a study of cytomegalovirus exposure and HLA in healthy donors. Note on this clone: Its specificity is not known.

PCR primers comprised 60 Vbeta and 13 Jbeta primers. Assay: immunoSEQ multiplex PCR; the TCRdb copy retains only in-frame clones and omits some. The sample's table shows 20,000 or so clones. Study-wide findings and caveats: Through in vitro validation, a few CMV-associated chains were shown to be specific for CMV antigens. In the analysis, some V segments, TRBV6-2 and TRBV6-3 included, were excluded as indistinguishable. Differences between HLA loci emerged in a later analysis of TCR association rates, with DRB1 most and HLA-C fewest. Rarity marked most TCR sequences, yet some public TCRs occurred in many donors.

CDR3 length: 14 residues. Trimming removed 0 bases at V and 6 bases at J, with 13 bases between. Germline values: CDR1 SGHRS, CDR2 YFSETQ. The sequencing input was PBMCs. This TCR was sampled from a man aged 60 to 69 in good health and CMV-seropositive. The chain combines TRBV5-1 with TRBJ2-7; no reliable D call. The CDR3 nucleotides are TGCGCCAGCAGCTTGGCTGGGCCCCAAGGCGAGCAGTACTTC. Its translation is CASSLAGPQGEQYF.